The T cell receptor (beta chain) described here comes from a study of shared clonotypes between healthy human individuals. Notes on the study in general: It was anticipated that sequencing depth would influence how many clonotypes donors shared. Memory subsets had estimated richness that was generally smaller than that of naive subsets.

Sorted-subset replicate PCRs used roughly 220 ng DNA, 25,000 to 30,000 T cell genomes. The protocol was immunoSEQ multiplex PCR, while the TCRdb copy is restricted to in-frame clones and leaves out a portion. Here the sample spans approximately 320,000 clones, approximately 79% being singletons. Note on this clone: As yet, its antigen is unknown.

There are 16 residues in the CDR3. Germline V lookup: CDR1 SGHDT, CDR2 YYEEEE. V lost 3 bases, J lost 2 bases, and 5 bases stayed unmatched. The origin of this receptor is a man under 40 in good health. The specimen was memory CD4+ T cells sorted from blood. Described subset: CD45RA-negative fraction. The chain carries TRBV5-6 and TRBJ1-5, with 10 bases lining up with TRBD1. CDR3 sequence reads: CASSSRTGGGNQPQHF. The CDR3 DNA reads TGTGCCAGCAGCTCAAGGACAGGGGGGGGCAATCAGCCCCAGCATTTT.